The 29 T cell receptor beta chains in this list originate from one sample, sequenced in a study of CD8 T cells in Susac syndrome. Random hexamers served to reverse transcribe roughly 0.45 to 1 ug RNA. TCRdb re-called the immunoSEQ multiplex PCR reads through MiXCR, storing one row per CDR3 protein. The table includes around 180,000 distinct CDR3 sequences, approximately 96% detected once. Sequenced: CD4+ T cells from PBMCs. These receptors all stem from a human donor with multiple sclerosis.

The chain carries TRBV11-2 and TRBJ2-7, with a weak D call TRBD2 (6 bases). The CDR3 has 16 residues. Germline V CDR1 and CDR2: SGHAT, FQNNGV. The V gene lost 1 base and the J gene lost 2 bases, with 15 bases spanning the gap. The CDR3 region is CASSLGRGRLPYEQYF. In DNA form, the CDR3 reads TGTGCCAGCAGCTTAGGACGAGGGAGGCTCCCCTACGAGCAGTACTTC.

The V call is TRBV20-1, the J call TRBJ2-1, with D maybe TRBD1 (6 bases). CDR1 is DFQATT, CDR2 SNEGSKA, per germline (reference sequence). This CDR3 spans 15 amino acids. Trimming left V 2 bases short and J 3 bases short, with 14 bases between. CDR3 nucleotides: TGCAGTGCTAGACCGATAGAGGGGGTCTACAATGAGCAGTTCTTC. Translation gives CSARPIEGVYNEQFF.

This clonotype was picked up one time. This chain links TRBV20-1 with TRBJ2-1, with D perhaps TRBD2 (5 bases). CDR3 length equals 15 residues. CDR1 DFQATT and CDR2 SNEGSKA come from the germline V gene (reference sequence). V was pared by 0 bases and J by 0 bases, with 9 bases between. This chain's CDR3 is CSARDRTRSYNEQFF. DNA of the CDR3: TGCAGTGCTAGAGATAGGACTCGCTCCTACAATGAGCAGTTCTTC.

The chain couples TRBV6-5 to TRBJ2-1; 13 bases are a match to TRBD2. With 0 bases clipped from V and 0 bases from J, the junction kept 8 bases outside the gene matches. Germline CDR1 and CDR2: MNHEY and SVGAGI. The CDR3 loop spans 20 amino acids. The CDR3 DNA reads as TGTGCCAGCAGTTACTCGAGACTAGCGGGGGGTCCTAGCTCCTACAATGAGCAGTTCTTC. Protein product: CASSYSRLAGGPSSYNEQFF.

The V call is TRBV3-1, the J call TRBJ2-5; no firm D call. The V and J ends lost 1 base and 1 base respectively, with 7 bases between them. Germline values: CDR1 LGHDT, CDR2 YNNKEL (reference sequence). The CDR3 consists of 14 residues. Here the CDR3 DNA reads TGTGCCAGCAGCCAAGTCAACAGCCAAGAGACCCAGTACTTC. This codes for CASSQVNSQETQYF.

This clonotype appeared a single time. The genes are TRBV30 and TRBJ2-7, with D tentatively TRBD1 (6 bases). Trimming removed 1 base at V and 7 bases at J, with 14 bases between. Germline assignment: CDR1 GTSNPN and CDR2 SVGIG (reference sequence). The CDR3 is 13 residues long. CDR3 in DNA: TGTGCCTGGAGTGCAGGGGCGAACACGGAGCAGTACTTC. Translated: CAWSAGANTEQYF. Drawing the rest from reference TRBV30 and TRBJ2-7, the complete variable domain is SQTIHQWPATLVQPVGSPLSLECTVEGTSNPNLYWYRQAAGRGLQLLFYSVGIGQISSEVPQNLSASRPQDRQFILSSKKLLLSDSGFYLCAWSAGANTEQYFGPGTRLTVT.

In its sample, this clonotype was seen a few times. A junction boundary mismatches the germline segment, possibly from a read error. The chain employs TRBV27 and TRBJ1-6; 8 bases align to TRBD1. Germline V lookup: CDR1 MNHEY, CDR2 SMNVEV (reference sequence). The CDR3 covers 17 residues. The CDR3 sequence is CASSLSYTGLGQVTLHF. The DNA for the CDR3 is TGTGCCAGCAGTTTATCGTATACGGGCTTGGGACAGGTCACCCTCCATTTT.

The chain is built from TRBV5-1 and TRBJ2-1, with D tentatively TRBD1 or TRBD2 (6 bases each). Germline V gene sequence: CDR1 SGHRS, CDR2 YFSETQ. The CDR3 consists of 15 residues. The V end lost 7 bases, the J end lost 4 bases, and 18 bases lay between the germline ends. CDR3 DNA sequence: TGCGCCAGCGGGCTAAGGGGGGCCCAATACAATGAGCAGTTCTTC. Translated, it gives CASGLRGAQYNEQFF. Full variable domain (missing parts from reference TRBV5-1 and TRBJ2-1): KAGVTQTPRYLIKTRGQQVTLSCSPISGHRSVSWYQQTPGQGLQFLFEYFSETQRNKGNFPGRFSGRQFSNSRSEMNVSTLELGDSALYLCASGLRGAQYNEQFFGPGTRLTVL.

The chain couples TRBV5-1 to TRBJ2-5; maybe TRBD1 (6 bases). Trimming shortened V by 4 bases and J by 2 bases, and 12 bases separated the two germline ends. There are 14 residues in the CDR3. Germline V CDR1 and CDR2: SGHRS, YFSETQ. CDR3 DNA sequence: TGCGCCAGCAGCATACAGGGATCACAAGAGACCCAGTACTTC. This translates into CASSIQGSQETQYF.

The chain recombines TRBV4-1 with TRBJ2-7; TRBD1 matches 8 bases. The CDR3 is 16 residues long. V dropped 0 bases and J dropped 4; count of bases not matched to a gene: 8. Germline V gives CDR1 MGHRA, CDR2 YSYEKL. The CDR3 region is CASSQDPRGHAYEQYF. In DNA form, the CDR3 reads TGCGCCAGCAGCCAAGACCCCAGGGGGCATGCTTACGAGCAGTACTTC.

V is TRBV4-1 and J is TRBJ2-5; D possibly uses TRBD1 or TRBD2 (5 bases each). The CDR3 runs to 15 residues. The germline CDR1 and CDR2 sequences are MGHRA and YSYEKL. V dropped 0 bases and J dropped 2 bases, with 10 bases sitting between them. CDR3 coding DNA: TGCGCCAGCAGCCAAGACGGGGCAGGACAAGAGACCCAGTACTTC. Its translation is CASSQDGAGQETQYF.

The V gene is TRBV6-5, the J gene TRBJ2-3, with 12 bases identical to TRBD1. The V gene end was trimmed by 5 bases and the J gene end by 4 bases; junction bases not matched to a gene: 4. Germline V gene lookup returns CDR1 MNHEY and CDR2 SVGAGI. CDR3 length equals 15 residues. The CDR3 spells CASSRDRGHADTQYF. DNA for the CDR3: TGTGCCAGCAGTCGGGACAGGGGGCACGCAGATACGCAGTATTTT.

The CDR3 region has the DNA TGTGCCAGCAGTGTTACAGCCTTAAACTATGGCTACACCTTC. Translated: CASSVTALNYGYTF. V is TRBV2 and J is TRBJ1-2; D unclear. This CDR3 region has 14 residues. Germline lookup yields CDR1 SNHLY and CDR2 FYNNEI. The V gene lost 4 bases and the J gene lost 2 bases, with 11 bases spanning the gap. Variable domain in full (rest from reference TRBV2 and TRBJ1-2): EPEVTQTPSHQVTQMGQEVILRCVPISNHLYFYWYRQILGQKVEFLVSFYNNEISEKSEIFDDQFSVERPDGSNFTLKIRSTKLEDSAMYFCASSVTALNYGYTFGSGTRLTVV.

The CDR3 region is CAWSSGADTQYF. The CDR3 nucleotides read TGTGCCTGGAGCTCCGGGGCAGATACGCAGTATTTT. This chain links TRBV30 with TRBJ2-3; a weak D match, TRBD2 (5 bases). V lost 3 bases, J lost 4 bases, and 8 bases lay in between. Germline V lookup: CDR1 GTSNPN, CDR2 SVGIG (reference sequence). The CDR3 covers 12 residues.

The count of this clonotype is one. The chain couples TRBV9 to TRBJ1-1; D call uncertain. CDR1 is SGDLS, CDR2 YYNGEE, per germline. The CDR3 loop spans 14 amino acids. V dropped 2 bases and J dropped 1 base, with 9 bases sitting between them. In nucleotides, the CDR3 is TGTGCCAGCAGCGTCTCGGGCCAGAACACTGAAGCTTTCTTT. As protein: CASSVSGQNTEAFF.

This rearrangement joins TRBV2 to TRBJ1-2, with TRBD1 matching 7 bases. Germline CDR1 SNHLY, CDR2 FYNNEI. J was trimmed by 8 bases and V by 6 bases; bases with no gene match: 6. The CDR3 has 12 amino acids. Written as DNA, the CDR3 is TGTGCCAGCAGGGTCCAGGGGGAGGGCTACACCTTC. It specifies CASRVQGEGYTF.

The V gene is TRBV20-1, the J gene TRBJ1-2, with 7 bases aligning to TRBD1. V trimming: 0 bases; J trimming: 8 bases; junction bases outside the gene matches: 18. The CDR3 spans 17 residues. Per the germline V gene, CDR1 is DFQATT and CDR2 is SNEGSKA (reference sequence). CDR3: CSARDPLGRGGWFGYTF. The CDR3 DNA sequence: TGCAGTGCTAGAGATCCCCTAGGGAGAGGGGGCTGGTTCGGCTACACCTTC.

V and J are TRBV13 and TRBJ1-3, with D perhaps matching TRBD1 (5 bases). CDR1 PRHDT and CDR2 FYEKMQ come from the germline V gene (reference sequence). Trimming shortened V by 3 bases and J by 0 bases, and 15 bases separated the two germline ends. The CDR3 spans 17 residues. As DNA, the CDR3 is TGTGCCAGCAGCTTGAGGGTGGGCAGGGTCTCTGGAAACACCATATATTTT. Translation gives CASSLRVGRVSGNTIYF.

CDR3 protein: CSACRESRDEQFF. CDR3 nucleotide sequence: TGCAGTGCTTGCCGAGAGTCGAGGGATGAGCAGTTCTTC. J is TRBJ2-1 and V is TRBV20-1, with D perhaps TRBD2 (5 bases). Trimming left V 5 bases short and J 8 bases short, with 16 bases between. CDR1 and CDR2 (germline): DFQATT, SNEGSKA (reference sequence). This CDR3 region has 13 residues.

A single count supports this clonotype. The chain is built from TRBV2 and TRBJ2-7; 7 nucleotides align to TRBD1. The CDR3 has 16 residues. The germline CDR1 and CDR2 sequences are SNHLY and FYNNEI. The trim removed 7 bases at V and 2 bases at J, leaving 14 bases unmatched. The CDR3 DNA is TGTGCCAGCACGTCCCTATCCCGGGACAGACCCTACGAGCAGTACTTC. Its translation: CASTSLSRDRPYEQYF.

The gene calls are TRBV15 and TRBJ1-2, with TRBD1 identical over 7 bases. Germline CDR1 reads LNHNV; CDR2 reads YYDKDF (reference sequence). The CDR3 runs to 14 residues. V was clipped by 5 bases and J by 4 bases; unmatched bases: 7. This CDR3 reads CATSLRDSPYGYTF. In DNA form, the CDR3 reads TGTGCCACCAGCCTCCGGGACAGCCCCTATGGCTACACCTTC.

The chain employs TRBV15 and TRBJ1-6; D is ambiguous. This CDR3 is built from 15 residues. V lost 0 bases to trimming and J lost 10 bases, with 13 bases between them. Germline V gene lookup returns CDR1 LNHNV and CDR2 YYDKDF (reference sequence). The CDR3 reads CATSRDGRVGSPLHF. The CDR3 nucleotides are TGTGCCACCAGCAGAGATGGAAGGGTTGGATCACCCCTCCACTTT.

The V call is TRBV20-1, the J call TRBJ2-1; the match to TRBD2 covers 15 bases. Unmatched junction bases numbered 7, after V lost 1 base and J lost 0 bases. The CDR3 loop spans 19 amino acids. The germline V gene encodes CDR1 DFQATT and CDR2 SNEGSKA (reference sequence). As DNA, the CDR3 is TGCAGTGCTAGAGTCGTACCGGGACTAGCGGGGGGCTCCTACAATGAGCAGTTCTTC. Protein sequence: CSARVVPGLAGGSYNEQFF.

This chain uses TRBV10-3 with TRBJ1-2; D gene uncertain. CDR1 ENHRY and CDR2 SYGVKD come from the germline V gene. The CDR3 is 13 amino acids. V was trimmed by 10 bases and J by 4 bases, leaving 16 bases between them. CDR3: CATSRQVIYGYTF. CDR3 bases: TGTGCCACATCACGGCAAGTAATCTATGGCTACACCTTC.

The chain combines TRBV30 with TRBJ1-2; D gene ambiguous. This CDR3 is built from 17 residues. Germline-derived CDR1 and CDR2 are GTSNPN and SVGIG (reference sequence). Trimming removed 4 bases from V and 4 bases from J, with 25 bases in between. CDR3: CAWMRGGSGHAGYGYTF. The CDR3 nucleotides are TGTGCCTGGATGCGGGGAGGGTCGGGCCATGCGGGCTATGGCTACACCTTC. Drawing the rest from reference TRBV30 and TRBJ1-2, the complete variable domain is SQTIHQWPATLVQPVGSPLSLECTVEGTSNPNLYWYRQAAGRGLQLLFYSVGIGQISSEVPQNLSASRPQDRQFILSSKKLLLSDSGFYLCAWMRGGSGHAGYGYTFGSGTRLTVV.

The V call is TRBV29-1, the J call TRBJ2-6; maybe TRBD1 (5 bases). This CDR3 is 17 amino acids long. Germline CDR1 SQVTM, CDR2 ANQGSEA. Between the trimmed V and J ends, which lost 4 bases and 4 bases, there was a span of 20 bases. CDR3 residues: CSVAKPIQAAGANVLTF. The CDR3 bases are TGCAGCGTTGCAAAACCGATACAGGCCGCCGGGGCCAACGTCCTGACTTTC.

The CDR3 loop reads CASSVTANGELFF. The CDR3 region has the DNA TGCGCCAGCAGCGTAACAGCGAACGGGGAGCTGTTTTTT. The rearrangement links TRBV5-1 to TRBJ2-2; D ambiguous. In germline, CDR1 is SGHRS, CDR2 YFSETQ. The CDR3 covers 13 residues. Between the trimmed V and J ends, which lost 4 bases and 7 bases, there was a span of 11 bases.

This clonotype was found a few times. The chain has TRBV29-1 and TRBJ2-2, with no clear D. Trimming stripped 2 bases from V and 0 bases from J, with 10 bases between. The V gene's germline CDR1 is SQVTM and CDR2 ANQGSEA. This CDR3 is 15 amino acids long. The CDR3 nucleotides read TGCAGCGTTGAACCCAGAAAAACGAACACCGGGGAGCTGTTTTTT. Translating gives CSVEPRKTNTGELFF.

The V gene is TRBV20-1, the J gene TRBJ1-6; the D is unclear. Trimming removed 5 bases from V and 6 bases from J, with 17 bases in between. The CDR3 runs to 15 residues. CDR1 is DFQATT and CDR2 is SNEGSKA in the germline V gene (reference sequence). The CDR3 is CSAGLTGSFNSPLHF. The CDR3, as DNA: TGCAGTGCTGGATTAACCGGGAGCTTTAATTCACCCCTCCACTTT.